One and the same sample provided the 25 T cell receptor beta chains below, sequenced in a study of PD-1 blockade in classical Hodgkin lymphoma. The method was immunoSEQ multiplex PCR; TCRdb's version includes in-frame clones alone and lacks a portion of them. Counted here are roughly 24,000 clones, about three quarters occurring once; the ten biggest clones make up approximately 18%. There was relapse after autologous stem cell transplantation in every patient, and there was variation in brentuximab vedotin exposure. Sequenced here: peripheral blood mononuclear cells (PBMCs), sampled before the second cycle of nivolumab. These receptors came from a human donor with classical Hodgkin lymphoma.

This chain joins TRBV11-2 and TRBJ2-3; 10 bases line up with TRBD2. The length of the CDR3 is 16 residues. V shed 1 base, J shed 6 bases, and the junction held 7 bases outside the gene matches. Germline CDR1 is SGHAT and CDR2 is FQNNGV. DNA for the CDR3: TGTGCCAGCAGCTTAGTTGCTAGCGGGAGTTGGGATACGCAGTATTTT. Translated, it gives CASSLVASGSWDTQYF.

This clone appeared once. The rearrangement uses TRBV19 and TRBJ2-2; no reliable D call. This CDR3 is built from 13 residues. V gave up 8 bases and J gave up 6 bases, with 13 bases separating them. Germline V gene lookup returns CDR1 LNHDA and CDR2 SQIVND (reference sequence). In DNA form, the CDR3 reads TGTGCCAGTTGGATCGTGGGATCCGGGGAGCTGTTTTTT. Amino acids: CASWIVGSGELFF.

This CDR3 reads CASSLWGGLSTEAFF. Here the CDR3 DNA reads TGTGCCAGCAGCTTATGGGGGGGGCTGAGCACTGAAGCTTTCTTT. The V gene is TRBV11-2, the J gene TRBJ1-1; tentatively, D is TRBD1 (6 bases). The V gene's germline CDR1 is SGHAT and CDR2 FQNNGV. The CDR3 is 15 residues long. V shed 2 bases and J shed 4 bases, with 14 bases lying between them.

In nucleotides, the CDR3 is TGTGCCAGCAGTGAGGGGGAGCGGCGCTACGAGCAGTACTTC. Amino acids: CASSEGERRYEQYF. The rearrangement joins TRBV2 to TRBJ2-7; D may correspond to TRBD1 or TRBD2 (5 bases each). CDR3 size: 14 residues. Germline CDR1 and CDR2: SNHLY and FYNNEI. Trimming removed 3 bases from V and 3 bases from J, with 12 bases in between.

This chain uses TRBV7-9 with TRBJ2-2, with a possible D match to TRBD2 (5 bases). CDR1 and CDR2 (germline): SEHNR, FQNEAQ (reference sequence). With 4 bases removed from V and 2 bases from J, the gap between germline ends came to 11 bases. The CDR3 is 15 residues long. The CDR3 sequence is CASSSRLANTGELFF. As DNA, the CDR3 is TGTGCCAGCAGCTCCCGGCTAGCCAACACCGGGGAGCTGTTTTTT. Together with reference TRBV7-9 and TRBJ2-2, the CDR3 gives the full variable domain: DTGVSQNPRHKITKRGQNVTFRCDPISEHNRLYWYRQTLGQGPEFLTYFQNEAQLEKSRLLSDRFSAERPKGSFSTLEIQRTEQGDSAMYLCASSSRLANTGELFFGEGSRLTVL.

The chain uses TRBV6-6 and TRBJ2-1; D unclear. Trimming removed 5 bases from V and 0 bases from J, with 5 bases in between. Germline loops: CDR1 MNHNY, CDR2 SVGAGI (reference sequence). CDR3 length: 13 amino acids. CDR3 nucleotides: TGTGCCAGCAGTCCCTCCTCCTACAATGAGCAGTTCTTC. As protein: CASSPSSYNEQFF.

The chain has TRBV19 and TRBJ2-5; the match to TRBD1 covers 9 bases. Germline-derived CDR1 and CDR2 are LNHDA and SQIVND (reference sequence). The CDR3 covers 13 residues. The V gene end was trimmed by 8 bases and the J gene end by 2 bases; junction bases not matched to a gene: 3. CDR3: CASGGTGQETQYF. DNA of the CDR3: TGTGCCAGTGGCGGGACAGGGCAAGAGACCCAGTACTTC.

The chain uses TRBV19 and TRBJ1-1; D possibly corresponds to TRBD1 (6 bases). The CDR3 contains 15 residues. Germline V CDR1 and CDR2: LNHDA, SQIVND (reference sequence). V shed 6 bases and J shed 2 bases, with 16 bases lying between them. CDR3 sequence reads: CASRNWTDKNTEAFF. The CDR3 DNA reads as TGTGCCAGTAGGAACTGGACAGACAAAAACACTGAAGCTTTCTTT. Based on the CDR3 plus reference TRBV19 and TRBJ1-1, the full variable domain is DGGITQSPKYLFRKEGQNVTLSCEQNLNHDAMYWYRQDPGQGLRLIYYSQIVNDFQKGDIAEGYSVSREKKESFPLTVTSAQKNPTAFYLCASRNWTDKNTEAFFGQGTRLTVV.

The rearrangement uses TRBV7-9 and TRBJ2-1, with TRBD2 as a possible D gene (6 bases). The CDR3 is 16 amino acids. Trimming took off 1 base at V and 5 bases at J, with 15 bases between the two ends. The germline V gene has CDR1 SEHNR and CDR2 FQNEAQ (reference sequence). Here the CDR3 reads CASSLVLASVHNEQFF. As DNA, the CDR3 is TGTGCCAGCAGCTTAGTTTTGGCTAGCGTGCACAATGAGCAGTTCTTC. The entire variable domain, with the rest obtained from reference TRBV7-9 and TRBJ2-1, is as follows: DTGVSQNPRHKITKRGQNVTFRCDPISEHNRLYWYRQTLGQGPEFLTYFQNEAQLEKSRLLSDRFSAERPKGSFSTLEIQRTEQGDSAMYLCASSLVLASVHNEQFFGPGTRLTVL.

The genes are TRBV6-1 and TRBJ2-7, with D unresolved. In germline, CDR1 is MNHNS, CDR2 SASEGT. The germline V and J ends were trimmed by 1 base and 1 base, with 8 bases remaining between them. The CDR3 is 14 residues long. CDR3 protein: CASSEVGQSYEQYF. DNA for the CDR3: TGTGCCAGCAGTGAAGTAGGGCAGTCCTACGAGCAGTACTTC.

This chain connects TRBV6-5 to TRBJ2-7; D gene ambiguous. The V gene lost 5 bases and the J gene lost 2 bases, with 10 bases spanning the gap. This CDR3 comprises 13 residues. Germline CDR1 is MNHEY and CDR2 is SVGAGI. The CDR3 loop reads CASSKAKAYEQYF. The CDR3, as DNA: TGTGCCAGCAGTAAAGCTAAGGCCTACGAGCAGTACTTC.

The chain has TRBV6-5 and TRBJ2-7, with D maybe TRBD2 (7 bases). CDR1 and CDR2 (germline): MNHEY, SVGAGI. Trimming took 3 bases from V and 5 from J, leaving 17 bases between them. This CDR3 has 15 amino acids. The DNA for the CDR3 is TGTGCCAGCAGTTATACAGGGACTAATTCAAACGAGCAGTACTTC. Translated: CASSYTGTNSNEQYF.

This clone was picked up a small number of times. This chain uses TRBV28 with TRBJ2-1, with D perhaps matching TRBD2 (7 bases). Germline loops: CDR1 MDHEN, CDR2 SYDVKM. V dropped 7 bases and J dropped 10 bases, with 11 bases sitting between them. The CDR3 is made up of 11 amino acids. CDR3 nucleotide sequence: TGTGCCAGCACCGGGGGGCTAGAGCAGTTCTTC. This gives the protein CASTGGLEQFF. The full variable domain, with the rest looked up from reference TRBV28 and TRBJ2-1, is DVKVTQSSRYLVKRTGEKVFLECVQDMDHENMFWYRQDPGLGLRLIYFSYDVKMKEKGDIPEGYSVSREKKERFSLILESASTNQTSMYLCASTGGLEQFFGPGTRLTVL.

The chain carries TRBV6-1 and TRBJ1-3; D is possibly TRBD1 (5 bases). There are 15 residues in the CDR3. The ends were cut back, 8 bases at V and 7 bases at J, with 21 bases in the middle. CDR1 is MNHNS, CDR2 SASEGT, per germline. CDR3 DNA: TGTGCCAGCGGGCCGTTCAGCGGGGCCCGGAACACCATATATTTT. This translates into CASGPFSGARNTIYF.

This chain uses TRBV29-1 with TRBJ2-3; 9 bases agree with TRBD2. The CDR3 runs 15 residues. Trimming took 4 bases from V and 4 from J; bases not matched to a gene: 9. Germline V gene lookup returns CDR1 SQVTM and CDR2 ANQGSEA. CDR3 sequence: CSVVGTRTSADTQYF. The CDR3, as DNA: TGCAGCGTTGTGGGGACCCGGACTAGCGCAGATACGCAGTATTTT.

This chain joins TRBV4-1 and TRBJ2-1, with TRBD2 matching 11 bases. The ends lost 0 bases at V and 6 bases at J; junction bases unmatched: 7. Germline V CDR1 and CDR2: MGHRA, YSYEKL. The length of the CDR3 is 17 residues. The CDR3 reads CASSQDLSLAGGNEQFF. The CDR3 region has the DNA TGCGCCAGCAGCCAAGATCTTTCCCTAGCGGGAGGCAATGAGCAGTTCTTC.

In its sample, this clone was seen a few times. The rearrangement links TRBV11-3 to TRBJ1-3, with D hard to call. With 5 bases removed from V and 3 bases from J, the gap between germline ends came to 14 bases. CDR3 length equals 15 residues. Germline V gives CDR1 SGHNT, CDR2 YENEEA. Here the CDR3 DNA reads TGTGCCAGCAGCGCGAAGGCGGGCTTTGGAAACACCATATATTTT. It specifies CASSAKAGFGNTIYF.

The CDR3 nucleotides read TGTGCCAGCAGCGCGGGACTAGCGGGAGGAACCTACGAGCAGTACTTC. Its protein is CASSAGLAGGTYEQYF. The J gene is TRBJ2-7, the V gene TRBV7-8, with 15 bases matching TRBD2. J was trimmed by 2 bases and V by 5 bases; bases with no gene match: 4. The CDR3 is made up of 16 amino acids. Germline values: CDR1 SGHVS, CDR2 FQNEAQ. Using reference TRBV7-8 and TRBJ2-7 for the parts outside the CDR3, the full variable domain is GAGVSQSPRYKVAKRGQDVALRCDPISGHVSLFWYQQALGQGPEFLTYFQNEAQLDKSGLPSDRFFAERPEGSVSTLKIQRTQQEDSAVYLCASSAGLAGGTYEQYFGPGTRLTVT.

The genes are TRBV18 and TRBJ2-7, with 15 nucleotides matching TRBD2. V shed 1 base, J shed 3 bases, and the junction held 7 bases outside the gene matches. The CDR3 covers 18 residues. The V gene's germline CDR1 is KGHSH and CDR2 LQKENI. The CDR3 DNA sequence: TGTGCCAGCTCACCACGGACTAGCGGGAGGGCCGGTTTCTACGAGCAGTACTTC. It codes for CASSPRTSGRAGFYEQYF. Combining the CDR3 with reference TRBV18 and TRBJ2-7 gives the whole variable domain NAGVMQNPRHLVRRRGQEARLRCSPMKGHSHVYWYRQLPEEGLKFMVYLQKENIIDESGMPKERFSAEFPKEGPSILRIQQVVRGDSAAYFCASSPRTSGRAGFYEQYFGPGTRLTVT.

This chain joins TRBV6-1 and TRBJ1-2, with D unclear. Trimming removed 3 bases at V and 2 bases at J, with 7 bases between. The CDR3 spans 13 residues. Germline V gene sequence: CDR1 MNHNS, CDR2 SASEGT. The CDR3, as DNA: TGTGCCAGCAGTGAGAGAAAGAACTATGGCTACACCTTC. Protein sequence: CASSERKNYGYTF.

In its sample, this clone ranks as medium-sized. The genes are TRBV2 and TRBJ1-2, with a possible D match to TRBD1 (5 bases). Germline V gene sequence: CDR1 SNHLY, CDR2 FYNNEI. CDR3 size: 16 residues. V was cut by 0 bases and J by 4 bases, with 15 bases left in between. CDR3 region: CASSEALGGRGYGYTF. The CDR3 DNA reads as TGTGCCAGCAGTGAAGCGCTCGGGGGACGGGGCTATGGCTACACCTTC.

V and J are TRBV6-6 and TRBJ2-7; D tentatively fits TRBD1 or TRBD2 (5 bases each). The germline CDR1 and CDR2 sequences are MNHNY and SVGAGI (reference sequence). CDR3 size: 13 residues. V was cut by 7 bases and J by 2 bases, with 12 bases left in between. The CDR3 sequence is CASNSGTPYEQYF. CDR3 bases: TGTGCCAGCAATTCCGGGACCCCCTACGAGCAGTACTTC.

The V gene is TRBV28, the J gene TRBJ1-5, with D possibly being TRBD1 (5 bases). V was shortened by 5 bases and J by 5 bases, with 16 bases between the two germline ends. Germline assignment: CDR1 MDHEN and CDR2 SYDVKM. The CDR3 is 15 amino acids. CDR3 amino acids: CASSPGRAGYQPQHF. CDR3 nucleotide sequence: TGTGCCAGCAGTCCAGGGCGGGCGGGGTATCAGCCCCAGCATTTT. The full variable domain, rest sourced from reference TRBV28 and TRBJ1-5, is DVKVTQSSRYLVKRTGEKVFLECVQDMDHENMFWYRQDPGLGLRLIYFSYDVKMKEKGDIPEGYSVSREKKERFSLILESASTNQTSMYLCASSPGRAGYQPQHFGDGTRLSIL.

This rearrangement joins TRBV19 to TRBJ2-4; 7 bases fit TRBD2. V lost 5 bases and J lost 8; bases outside the gene matches: 9. The CDR3 is 14 amino acids. CDR1 is LNHDA, CDR2 SQIVND, per germline (reference sequence). The CDR3 loop is CASSVAGVLDIQYF. The CDR3 DNA reads as TGTGCCAGTAGTGTGGCGGGGGTCTTGGACATTCAGTACTTC.

The count of this clone is one. The V and J genes are TRBV28 and TRBJ1-2, with D possibly being TRBD1 (6 bases). The CDR3 is made up of 14 amino acids. Germline V gene lookup returns CDR1 MDHEN and CDR2 SYDVKM. V dropped 6 bases and J dropped 9 bases, with 20 bases sitting between them. The CDR3: CASSPRGGSYRYTF. CDR3 nucleotides: TGTGCCAGCAGCCCAAGGGGGGGCAGCTACCGCTACACCTTC.